These 22 T cell receptor beta chains were sequenced from one sample in a study of blood T cell repertoires in COVID-19. This table comes from immunoSEQ multiplex PCR, and its TCRdb copy is limited to in-frame clones, with some not included. Among approximately 63,000 clones listed, about 80% were seen once. Sequenced material: peripheral blood. The receptors here all came from a woman of 80 years or more with acute or convalescent COVID-19.

J is TRBJ1-4 and V is TRBV25-1; D possibly corresponds to TRBD1 (5 bases). CDR3 length equals 16 residues. Germline values: CDR1 MGHDK, CDR2 SYGVNS. V was pared by 5 bases and J by 0 bases, with 13 bases between. CDR3 in amino acids: CASSHGATATNEKLFF. CDR3 nucleotide sequence: TGTGCCAGCAGTCATGGGGCGACAGCAACTAATGAAAAACTGTTTTTT. The entire variable domain, with the rest obtained from reference TRBV25-1 and TRBJ1-4, is as follows: EADIYQTPRYLVIGTGKKITLECSQTMGHDKMYWYQQDPGMELHLIHYSYGVNSTEKGDLSSESTVSRIRTEHFPLTLESARPSHTSQYLCASSHGATATNEKLFFGSGTQLSVL.

This clone was observed a handful of times. The V gene is TRBV6-5, the J gene TRBJ2-5; D may be TRBD2 (6 bases). The CDR3 has 15 residues. Trimming pared 10 bases from V and 1 base from J, leaving 19 bases between. Per the germline V gene, CDR1 is MNHEY and CDR2 is SVGAGI. CDR3 nucleotides: TGTGCCACCAACTTTCCGGGGGTTTTCCAAGAGACCCAGTACTTC. Translated, it gives CATNFPGVFQETQYF.

The V call is TRBV18, the J call TRBJ2-1; no clear D gene. The CDR3 runs 12 residues. Trimming stripped 3 bases from V and 9 bases from J, with 9 bases between. CDR1 is KGHSH and CDR2 is LQKENI in the germline V gene. This CDR3 reads CASSPNGGEQFF. The CDR3 DNA sequence: TGTGCCAGCTCACCGAACGGCGGTGAGCAGTTCTTC.

Written as DNA, the CDR3 is TGTGCCAGCAGACATTCTACAGGGGTTTTAACTGAAGCTTTCTTT. Amino acids: CASRHSTGVLTEAFF. The chain carries TRBV6-6 and TRBJ1-1; TRBD1 matches 7 bases. V dropped 6 bases and J dropped 5; count of bases not matched to a gene: 12. Looked up from germline, CDR1 is MNHNY and CDR2 is SVGAGI (reference sequence). CDR3 length equals 15 residues.

The chain joins TRBV6-5 to TRBJ2-7; 8 bases line up with TRBD1. Germline V gives CDR1 MNHEY, CDR2 SVGAGI. The junction had 6 bases not matched to a gene; V was cut back by 6 bases and J by 5 bases. The CDR3 consists of 13 residues. Here the CDR3 DNA reads TGTGCCAGCAGCCAGGGGGCCCAAAACGAGCAGTACTTC. Translation: CASSQGAQNEQYF.

V is TRBV5-1 and J is TRBJ2-1, with TRBD2 as a possible D gene (6 bases). The V gene's germline CDR1 is SGHRS and CDR2 YFSETQ. V was cut by 4 bases and J by 3 bases, with 14 bases left in between. This CDR3 contains 15 residues. The chain's CDR3 is CASSILSGYYNEQFF. DNA for the CDR3: TGCGCCAGCAGCATCCTTAGCGGTTACTACAATGAGCAGTTCTTC.

The chain carries TRBV24-1 and TRBJ2-1; 7 bases agree with TRBD1. The CDR3 totals 16 residues. Per the germline V gene, CDR1 is KGHDR and CDR2 is SFDVKD. V was pared by 7 bases and J by 3 bases, with 11 bases of the junction left unmatched. CDR3 nucleotide sequence: TGTGCCACCAGCCTTAACAGGGGCATGGGCTACAATGAGCAGTTCTTC. This encodes CATSLNRGMGYNEQFF.

This sequence joins TRBV15 and TRBJ2-3, with D tentatively TRBD2 (5 bases). The CDR3 spans 16 residues. The germline V gene encodes CDR1 LNHNV and CDR2 YYDKDF (reference sequence). Trimming left V 5 bases short and J 0 bases short, with 15 bases between. The CDR3 spells CATSLRTRPSTDTQYF. CDR3 nucleotides: TGTGCCACCAGCTTAAGGACTCGTCCTAGCACAGATACGCAGTATTTT.

The J gene is TRBJ2-7, the V gene TRBV6-6; 8 bases line up with TRBD2. The CDR3 has 15 amino acids. Germline-derived CDR1 and CDR2 are MNHNY and SVGAGI (reference sequence). The V and J ends lost 5 bases and 6 bases, in that order; junction bases with no gene match: 12. The CDR3 region is CASSPPGLVNREQYF. In DNA form, the CDR3 reads TGTGCCAGCAGTCCTCCGGGACTAGTTAATCGCGAGCAGTACTTC.

V usage is TRBV14 and J usage is TRBJ2-5; TRBD1 might be the D (5 bases). CDR3 length: 16 residues. V lost 1 base and J lost 1, with 13 bases in between. CDR1 and CDR2 (germline): SGHDN, FVKESK. CDR3 amino acids: CASSQVTLTVQETQYF. The DNA for the CDR3 is TGTGCCAGCAGCCAAGTTACTCTGACAGTCCAAGAGACCCAGTACTTC.

A remark on this clone: One base away lies a much larger clone, so this may be a sequencing read error. The V call is TRBV2, the J call TRBJ1-1; 7 bases map to TRBD1. V trimming: 6 bases; J trimming: 1 base; junction bases outside the gene matches: 2. This CDR3 is 13 amino acids long. Germline V gene lookup returns CDR1 SNHLY and CDR2 FYNNEI. The chain's CDR3 is CASSDRENTEAFF. The DNA for the CDR3 is TGTGCCAGCAGCGACAGGGAGAACACTGAAGCTTTCTTT.

The CDR3 sequence: CASSYMAGAIGNEQFF. The CDR3 DNA reads TGTGCCAGCAGTTACATGGCAGGTGCTATTGGCAATGAGCAGTTCTTC. The chain combines TRBV6-5 with TRBJ2-1; D is unresolved. The V and J ends lost 2 bases and 6 bases respectively, with 17 bases between them. The CDR3 sequence is 16 residues long. Germline V gene data show CDR1 as MNHEY and CDR2 as SVGAGI.

The chain is built from TRBV16 and TRBJ2-4, with D perhaps TRBD1 (5 bases). Trimming cost V 1 base and J 0 bases, with 19 bases left between them. This CDR3 has 19 amino acids. Germline CDR1 and CDR2: KGHSY and FQNENV. The DNA of the CDR3 is TGTGCCAGCAGCCAATACAGGAAACAGAACCTCCTAGCCAAAAACATTCAGTACTTC. Encoded protein: CASSQYRKQNLLAKNIQYF.

The chain couples TRBV7-2 to TRBJ2-3; 11 bases are a match to TRBD2. The CDR3 consists of 19 residues. The germline V gene encodes CDR1 SGHTA and CDR2 FQGNSA. V was clipped by 3 bases and J by 1 base; unmatched bases: 12. CDR3 residues: CASSFQITSGRGRTDTQYF. The CDR3 DNA sequence: TGTGCCAGCAGCTTTCAAATAACTAGCGGGAGAGGGCGCACAGATACGCAGTATTTT.

V is TRBV19 and J is TRBJ2-1; 10 bases are shared with TRBD2. This CDR3 is 16 amino acids long. Germline CDR1 is LNHDA and CDR2 is SQIVND (reference sequence). J was trimmed by 8 bases and V by 6 bases; bases with no gene match: 13. The CDR3 nucleotides read TGTGCCAGTAGGGCCATAAGCGGGAGGGGTGGGGATGAGCAGTTCTTC. It yields the protein CASRAISGRGGDEQFF.

This chain uses TRBV29-1 with TRBJ1-5; the D gene is possibly TRBD1 (5 bases). Germline V lookup: CDR1 SQVTM, CDR2 ANQGSEA. V lost 6 bases to trimming and J lost 0 bases, with 12 bases between them. The CDR3 has 14 residues. The CDR3 nucleotides are TGCAGCGTGGGACCCGGGGGTAGCAATCAGCCCCAGCATTTT. Amino acid sequence: CSVGPGGSNQPQHF.

The chain employs TRBV28 and TRBJ1-4; 7 bases are a match to TRBD1. Trimming at V came to 4 bases and at J to 8 bases, leaving 19 bases not matched to a gene. This CDR3 has 18 residues. Germline CDR1 is MDHEN and CDR2 is SYDVKM. Here the CDR3 reads CASSSNKGTEGIGEKLFF. In nucleotides, the CDR3 is TGTGCCAGCAGTTCCAATAAAGGGACAGAGGGTATAGGGGAAAAACTGTTTTTT.

The rearrangement links TRBV2 to TRBJ1-1; a weak D match, TRBD1 (6 bases). The CDR3 runs to 14 residues. V lost 4 bases and J lost 0, with 9 bases in between. The V gene's germline CDR1 is SNHLY and CDR2 FYNNEI. CDR3 sequence reads: CASSGQGLNTEAFF. The CDR3 nucleotides read TGTGCCAGCAGTGGGCAGGGGCTGAACACTGAAGCTTTCTTT.

The chain combines TRBV19 with TRBJ2-4; unclear D gene. Looked up from germline, CDR1 is LNHDA and CDR2 is SQIVND (reference sequence). Trimming removed 1 base from V and 7 bases from J, with 8 bases in between. This CDR3 region has 13 residues. CDR3 sequence reads: CASSIGPGNIQYF. In nucleotides, the CDR3 is TGTGCCAGTAGTATAGGTCCCGGGAACATTCAGTACTTC.

This sequence joins TRBV27 and TRBJ2-1, with 7 positions matching TRBD2. In germline, CDR1 is MNHEY, CDR2 SMNVEV (reference sequence). There are 15 residues in the CDR3. V trimming: 7 bases; J trimming: 0 bases; junction bases outside the gene matches: 6. CDR3 nucleotides: TGTGCCAGCACCCGACTAGCAGGCTCCTACAATGAGCAGTTCTTC. This gives the protein CASTRLAGSYNEQFF.

This sequence joins TRBV2 and TRBJ1-5; D gene ambiguous. Germline-derived CDR1 and CDR2 are SNHLY and FYNNEI. With 8 bases removed from V and 0 bases from J, the gap between germline ends came to 11 bases. CDR3 length: 14 amino acids. The CDR3: CASSALNSNQPQHF. The DNA of the CDR3 is TGTGCCAGCTCAGCGCTCAATAGCAATCAGCCCCAGCATTTT. Variable domain in full (rest from reference TRBV2 and TRBJ1-5): EPEVTQTPSHQVTQMGQEVILRCVPISNHLYFYWYRQILGQKVEFLVSFYNNEISEKSEIFDDQFSVERPDGSNFTLKIRSTKLEDSAMYFCASSALNSNQPQHFGDGTRLSIL.

The rearrangement links TRBV7-9 to TRBJ1-6; TRBD1 might be the D (5 bases). Germline lookup yields CDR1 SEHNR and CDR2 FQNEAQ (reference sequence). This CDR3 spans 13 amino acids. V lost 8 bases, J lost 7 bases, and 12 bases lay in between. The DNA of the CDR3 is TGTGCCAGCTCTCAGGGATCAAATTCACCCCTCCACTTT. This encodes CASSQGSNSPLHF.